This T cell receptor (beta chain) comes out of a study of Tregs in tolerant kidney transplant recipients. Overall study context: A 3-day belatacept mixed lymphocyte reaction, sometimes plus 5-day graft donor restimulation, preceded CD4+CD25+CD127- sorting.

Remarks on this clone: Antigen: not known.

The protocol was immunoSEQ multiplex PCR, while the TCRdb copy is restricted to in-frame clones and leaves out a portion. The top ten hold 0.37% of the sample, which has under 50,000 clones, 95% to 96% seen once. Whole-study findings and limits: The small number of patients limits these findings pending further validation. Activated donor B cell expansion appeared to reveal the most relevant donor-specific TCRbeta repertoire.

CDR3 length equals 14 residues. Trimming took 6 bases from V and 0 from J, leaving 9 bases between them. Germline CDR1 and CDR2: SEHNR and FQNEAQ (reference sequence). V usage is TRBV7-9 and J usage is TRBJ1-3; D unresolved. The TCR comes from a human donor in good health. Sequenced material: Tregs from blood cultured with allogeneic cells. The CDR3 region has the DNA TGTGCCAGCAGGGCCCCCTACTCTGGAAACACCATATATTTT. Translated: CASRAPYSGNTIYF.